This TCR beta chain was profiled in a study of CD8 T cells in ankylosing spondylitis. Whole-study findings and limits: Blood of patients with ankylosing spondylitis appeared to be characterized by a TCR beta motif of several highly homologous variants.

TCRdb independently ran MiXCR on the 5' RACE reads; one entry per CDR3 protein. The sample carries fewer than 550,000 distinct CDR3 sequences, about 5% recorded once. This clonotype was observed at least ten times. The antigen is unknown. Deletions cut 3 bases from V and 6 bases from J, with 5 bases between. The CDR3 extends over 12 amino acids. Germline CDR1 reads SGHAT; CDR2 reads FQNNGV. The TCR sequence derives from a male donor with ankylosing spondylitis. The sequenced material came from blood, either unsorted or a sorted T cell fraction (not recorded which). The chain is built from TRBV11-2 and TRBJ2-2, with D hard to call. CDR3 DNA: TGTGCCAGCAGCTTTTCGGCCGGGGAGCTGTTTTTT. It translates to CASSFSAGELFF.